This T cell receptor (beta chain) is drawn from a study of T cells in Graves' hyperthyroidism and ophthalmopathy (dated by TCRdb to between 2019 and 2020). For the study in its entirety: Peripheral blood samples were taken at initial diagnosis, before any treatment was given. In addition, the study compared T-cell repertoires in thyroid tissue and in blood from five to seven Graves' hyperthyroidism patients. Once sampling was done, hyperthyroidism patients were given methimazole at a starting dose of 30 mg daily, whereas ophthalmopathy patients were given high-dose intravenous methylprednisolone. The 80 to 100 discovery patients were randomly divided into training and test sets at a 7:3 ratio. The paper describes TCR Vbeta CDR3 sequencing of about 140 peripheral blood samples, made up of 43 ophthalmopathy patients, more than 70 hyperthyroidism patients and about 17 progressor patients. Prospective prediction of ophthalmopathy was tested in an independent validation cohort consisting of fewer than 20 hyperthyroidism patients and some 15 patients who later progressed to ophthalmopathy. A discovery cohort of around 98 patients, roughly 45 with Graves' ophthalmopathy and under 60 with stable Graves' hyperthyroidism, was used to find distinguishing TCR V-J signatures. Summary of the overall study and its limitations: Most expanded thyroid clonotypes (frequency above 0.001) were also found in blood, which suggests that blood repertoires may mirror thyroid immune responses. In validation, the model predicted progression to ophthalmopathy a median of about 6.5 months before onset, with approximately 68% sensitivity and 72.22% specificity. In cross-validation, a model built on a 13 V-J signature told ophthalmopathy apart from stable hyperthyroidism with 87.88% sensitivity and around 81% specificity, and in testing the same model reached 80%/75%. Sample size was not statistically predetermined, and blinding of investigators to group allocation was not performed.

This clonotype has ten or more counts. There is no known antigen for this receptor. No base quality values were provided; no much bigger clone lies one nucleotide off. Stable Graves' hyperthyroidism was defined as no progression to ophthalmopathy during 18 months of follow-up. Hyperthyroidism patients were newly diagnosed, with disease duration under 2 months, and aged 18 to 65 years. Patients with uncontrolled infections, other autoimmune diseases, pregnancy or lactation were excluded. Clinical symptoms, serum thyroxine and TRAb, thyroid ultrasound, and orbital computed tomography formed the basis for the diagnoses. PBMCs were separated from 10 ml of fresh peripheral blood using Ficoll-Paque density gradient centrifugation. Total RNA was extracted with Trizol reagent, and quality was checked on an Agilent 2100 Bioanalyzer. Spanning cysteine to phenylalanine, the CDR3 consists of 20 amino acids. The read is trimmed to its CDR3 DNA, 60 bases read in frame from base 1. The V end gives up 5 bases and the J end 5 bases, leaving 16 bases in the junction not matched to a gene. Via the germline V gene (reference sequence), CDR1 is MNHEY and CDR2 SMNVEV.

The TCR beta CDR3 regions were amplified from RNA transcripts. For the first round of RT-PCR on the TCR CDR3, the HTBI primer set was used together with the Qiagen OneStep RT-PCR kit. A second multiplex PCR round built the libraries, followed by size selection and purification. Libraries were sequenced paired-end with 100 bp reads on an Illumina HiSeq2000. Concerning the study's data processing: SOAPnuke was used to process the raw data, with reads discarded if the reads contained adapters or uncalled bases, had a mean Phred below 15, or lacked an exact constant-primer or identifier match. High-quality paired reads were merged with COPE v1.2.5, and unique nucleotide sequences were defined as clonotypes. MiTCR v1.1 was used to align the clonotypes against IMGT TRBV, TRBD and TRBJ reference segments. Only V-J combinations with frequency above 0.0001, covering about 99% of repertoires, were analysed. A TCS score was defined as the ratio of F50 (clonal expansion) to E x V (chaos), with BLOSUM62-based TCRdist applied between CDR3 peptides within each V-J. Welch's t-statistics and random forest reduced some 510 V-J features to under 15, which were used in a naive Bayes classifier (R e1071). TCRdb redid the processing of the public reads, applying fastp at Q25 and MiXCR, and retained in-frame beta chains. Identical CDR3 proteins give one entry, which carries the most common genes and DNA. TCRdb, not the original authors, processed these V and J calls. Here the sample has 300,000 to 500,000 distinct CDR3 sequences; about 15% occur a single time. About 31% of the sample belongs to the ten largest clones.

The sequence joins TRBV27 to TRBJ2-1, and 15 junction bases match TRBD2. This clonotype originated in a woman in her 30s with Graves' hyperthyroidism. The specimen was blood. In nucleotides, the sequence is TGTGCCAGCAGTCCCTCAGGACCCATCGGACTAGCGGGAGGGGACAATGAGCAGTTCTTC. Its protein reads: CASSPSGPIGLAGGDNEQFF.